What follows is one T cell receptor beta chain and its context. The entry originates in a study of CD8+ T cells in alopecia areata. Germline CDR1 is SGHAT and CDR2 is FQNNGV. Between the trimmed V and J ends, which lost 5 bases and 0 bases, there was a span of 12 bases. This CDR3 has 15 amino acids. The treatment denotes: oral pan-JAK inhibitor, 5-10 mg twice daily. Investigators isolated RNA and reverse transcribed it into cDNA to act as the sequencing template. The data were produced by immunoSEQ multiplex PCR, yet TCRdb's version contains in-frame clones alone and is incomplete. The sample contains about 210,000 clones, about 50% of which appear only once.

The receptor was derived from a human donor with alopecia areata. This chain uses TRBV11-2 with TRBJ2-3; the D gene is possibly TRBD2 (5 bases). The material was CD4+ T cells sorted from blood, obtained at week 4, from a patient treated with tofacitinib. This chain's CDR3 is CASSILGTSTDTQYF. The CDR3 nucleotides are TGTGCCAGCAGCATACTAGGAACTAGCACAGATACGCAGTATTTT. Complete variable domain (other parts from reference TRBV11-2 and TRBJ2-3): EAGVAQSPRYKIIEKRQSVAFWCNPISGHATLYWYQQILGQGPKLLIQFQNNGVVDDSQLPKDRFSAERLKGVDSTLKIQPAKLEDSAVYLCASSILGTSTDTQYFGPGTRLTVL.